This passage covers 18 T cell receptor beta chains from one sample sequenced in a study of blood T cell repertoires in COVID-19. Clones were sequenced by immunoSEQ multiplex PCR, and TCRdb holds only the in-frame ones, with some missing. The table records about 42,000 clones, around 90% of them present only once. The sequencing input was peripheral blood. The receptors derive from a man in his 70s with active COVID-19.

Only one count was recorded for this clone. J is TRBJ1-4 and V is TRBV4-2; a weak D match, TRBD1 (6 bases). This CDR3 region has 17 residues. Germline values: CDR1 LGHNA, CDR2 YNFKEQ. The V gene lost 3 bases and the J gene lost 0 bases, with 14 bases spanning the gap. The CDR3 is CASSHRRQEATNEKLFF. The CDR3 nucleotides read TGTGCCAGCAGCCACCGTCGACAGGAGGCAACTAATGAAAAACTGTTTTTT.

J is TRBJ2-6 and V is TRBV5-5, with a weak D call TRBD2 (6 bases). Germline assignment: CDR1 SGHKS and CDR2 YYEKEE (reference sequence). V lost 5 bases and J lost 9, with 24 bases in between. This CDR3 comprises 17 residues. DNA of the CDR3: TGTGCCAGCAGTCGCGGGACCGAGTATTTTAGGGACAACGTCCTGACTTTC. Its translation: CASSRGTEYFRDNVLTF.

This clone has just a few counts. J is TRBJ2-3 and V is TRBV5-1, with 9 bases matching TRBD2. Germline lookup yields CDR1 SGHRS and CDR2 YFSETQ. CDR3 size: 15 residues. Unmatched junction bases numbered 17, after V lost 4 bases and J lost 14 bases. CDR3: CASSLGLAKAQILYF. The CDR3, as DNA: TGCGCCAGCAGCCTTGGACTAGCGAAAGCACAGATACTGTATTTT.

The chain links TRBV9 to TRBJ2-2; D uncertain. The CDR3 sequence is 15 residues long. Germline lookup yields CDR1 SGDLS and CDR2 YYNGEE. V lost 2 bases and J 0 bases, leaving 8 bases between the germline ends. CDR3 bases: TGTGCCAGCAGCGTCGAGAGTCCGAACACCGGGGAGCTGTTTTTT. Its translation: CASSVESPNTGELFF.

The chain employs TRBV9 and TRBJ1-4, with 7 bases fitting TRBD1. Germline CDR1 SGDLS, CDR2 YYNGEE. The CDR3 extends over 15 amino acids. Trimming at V came to 3 bases and at J to 3 bases, leaving 5 bases not matched to a gene. CDR3 in DNA: TGTGCCAGCAGCGCCTACAGGGGTTCTAATGAAAAACTGTTTTTT. Protein product: CASSAYRGSNEKLFF. Full variable domain (rest looked up from reference TRBV9 and TRBJ1-4): DSGVTQTPKHLITATGQRVTLRCSPRSGDLSVYWYQQSLDQGLQFLIQYYNGEERAKGNILERFSAQQFPDLHSELNLSSLELGDSALYFCASSAYRGSNEKLFFGSGTQLSVL.

The V and J genes are TRBV4-2 and TRBJ2-3; 9 bases match TRBD2. Germline lookup yields CDR1 LGHNA and CDR2 YNFKEQ. The CDR3 contains 14 residues. V lost 6 bases, J lost 5 bases, and 6 bases stayed unmatched. The chain's CDR3 is CASRNSGGGDTQYF. The CDR3 region has the DNA TGTGCCAGCAGGAATAGCGGGGGCGGAGATACGCAGTATTTT.

The chain has TRBV3-1 (or the pseudogene TRBV3-2) and TRBJ2-1; 7 bases map to TRBD1. V lost 4 bases and J lost 4; bases outside the gene matches: 7. Germline CDR1 reads LGHDT; CDR2 reads YNNKEL (reference sequence). This CDR3 has 15 amino acids. The CDR3 spells CASSLSRTGYNEQFF. The CDR3 nucleotides read TGTGCCAGCAGCCTCTCCAGGACAGGTTACAATGAGCAGTTCTTC.

The chain's CDR3 is CAWKPSGEETQYF. The CDR3 bases are TGTGCCTGGAAACCTAGCGGGGAAGAGACCCAGTACTTC. V is TRBV30 and J is TRBJ2-5, with 9 bases identical to TRBD2. With V trimmed by 4 bases and J by 3 bases, 3 bases remained unmatched. CDR1 GTSNPN and CDR2 SVGIG come from the germline V gene (reference sequence). The CDR3 runs 13 residues. Using reference TRBV30 and TRBJ2-5 for the parts outside the CDR3, the full variable domain is SQTIHQWPATLVQPVGSPLSLECTVEGTSNPNLYWYRQAAGRGLQLLFYSVGIGQISSEVPQNLSASRPQDRQFILSSKKLLLSDSGFYLCAWKPSGEETQYFGPGTRLLVL.

The chain uses TRBV2 and TRBJ2-7; D perhaps matches TRBD1 (5 bases). V was clipped by 4 bases and J by 6 bases, with 13 bases between them. The germline V gene has CDR1 SNHLY and CDR2 FYNNEI. CDR3 size: 13 residues. The CDR3 loop reads CASSAWGKPEQYF. CDR3 nucleotides: TGTGCCAGCAGTGCTTGGGGCAAACCCGAGCAGTACTTC.

The chain combines TRBV28 with TRBJ1-1; D unclear. Trimming removed 4 bases at V and 5 bases at J, with 8 bases between. CDR3 size: 12 residues. Germline lookup yields CDR1 MDHEN and CDR2 SYDVKM. The CDR3 DNA reads TGTGCCAGCAGTTCGCGGGTAACTGAAGCTTTCTTT. As protein: CASSSRVTEAFF.

The table lists this clone with a few counts. The chain recombines TRBV4-1 with TRBJ1-2; 8 nucleotides line up with TRBD1. The V and J ends lost 2 bases and 6 bases, in that order; junction bases with no gene match: 11. This CDR3 spans 16 amino acids. CDR1 and CDR2 from the germline V gene are MGHRA and YSYEKL. The CDR3: CASSQYQGALINGYTF. The CDR3 nucleotides read TGCGCCAGCAGCCAATATCAGGGGGCGCTGATAAATGGCTACACCTTC.

The V gene is TRBV5-1, the J gene TRBJ2-7; D is perhaps TRBD2 (5 bases). The CDR3 extends over 15 amino acids. V gave up 1 base and J gave up 0 bases, with 11 bases separating them. CDR1 is SGHRS, CDR2 YFSETQ, per germline. DNA of the CDR3: TGCGCCAGCAGCTTGAATCCGGGAAGCTCCTACGAGCAGTACTTC. Translated, it gives CASSLNPGSSYEQYF. The entire variable domain, with the rest obtained from reference TRBV5-1 and TRBJ2-7, is as follows: KAGVTQTPRYLIKTRGQQVTLSCSPISGHRSVSWYQQTPGQGLQFLFEYFSETQRNKGNFPGRFSGRQFSNSRSEMNVSTLELGDSALYLCASSLNPGSSYEQYFGPGTRLTVT.

The V and J genes are TRBV11-2 and TRBJ2-7; D perhaps matches TRBD1 (6 bases). There are 12 residues in the CDR3. CDR1 and CDR2 from the germline V gene are SGHAT and FQNNGV. Trimming left V 5 bases short and J 5 bases short, with 10 bases between. The CDR3: CASSQNRDEQYF. The CDR3 region has the DNA TGTGCCAGCAGCCAAAACAGGGACGAGCAGTACTTC. The complete variable domain, with remaining parts taken from reference TRBV11-2 and TRBJ2-7, reads EAGVAQSPRYKIIEKRQSVAFWCNPISGHATLYWYQQILGQGPKLLIQFQNNGVVDDSQLPKDRFSAERLKGVDSTLKIQPAKLEDSAVYLCASSQNRDEQYFGPGTRLTVT.

V gene TRBV15 combines with J gene TRBJ1-6, with a possible D match to TRBD1 (5 bases). Trimming pared 1 base from V and 9 bases from J, leaving 7 bases between. CDR3 length equals 13 residues. Germline values: CDR1 LNHNV, CDR2 YYDKDF (reference sequence). CDR3 DNA sequence: TGTGCCACCAGCAGAGTAACAGGTTCACCCCTCCACTTT. Its protein is CATSRVTGSPLHF.

This clone was found a few times. The chain joins TRBV3-1 (or the pseudogene TRBV3-2) to TRBJ1-6; D possibly corresponds to TRBD1 (6 bases). With 0 bases removed from V and 7 bases from J, the gap between germline ends came to 7 bases. Germline lookup yields CDR1 LGHDT and CDR2 YNNKEL (reference sequence). The CDR3 is made up of 14 amino acids. CDR3 protein: CASSQDQGNSPLHF. The CDR3 region has the DNA TGTGCCAGCAGCCAAGATCAGGGGAATTCACCCCTCCACTTT.

This chain uses TRBV18 with TRBJ2-7, with 13 bases matching TRBD2. V was pared by 3 bases and J by 2 bases, with 1 base of the junction left unmatched. Germline loops: CDR1 KGHSH, CDR2 LQKENI. This CDR3 is 15 amino acids long. CDR3 region: CASSPGLAGTYEQYF. CDR3 coding DNA: TGTGCCAGCTCACCGGGACTAGCGGGAACCTACGAGCAGTACTTC. Using reference TRBV18 and TRBJ2-7 for the parts outside the CDR3, the full variable domain is NAGVMQNPRHLVRRRGQEARLRCSPMKGHSHVYWYRQLPEEGLKFMVYLQKENIIDESGMPKERFSAEFPKEGPSILRIQQVVRGDSAAYFCASSPGLAGTYEQYFGPGTRLTVT.

The chain joins TRBV6-5 to TRBJ1-2; 10 nucleotides line up with TRBD1. Germline trimming cut 7 bases from V and 8 bases from J; bases unmatched to any gene: 7. In germline, CDR1 is MNHEY, CDR2 SVGAGI. CDR3 length: 13 amino acids. The CDR3 loop is CASTPTGGNGYTF. The CDR3 DNA sequence: TGTGCCAGCACCCCGACAGGGGGCAACGGCTACACCTTC.

This chain uses TRBV24-1 with TRBJ1-2, with TRBD1 matching over 7 bases. The CDR3 extends over 15 amino acids. V lost 4 bases to trimming and J lost 6 bases; unmatched junction nucleotides: 10. Germline V gene data show CDR1 as KGHDR and CDR2 as SFDVKD. The CDR3 DNA reads as TGTGCCACCAGTGACCGTAGACAGGGAAGTGATGGCTACACCTTC. It yields the protein CATSDRRQGSDGYTF.